This TCR beta chain is from a study of molecular identifiers for immune sequencing clone quantification. General study results and limits: It was shown that clones above 20 RNA copies held over 98% of effector molecules, but under 1% in naive cells.

Trimming stripped 5 bases from V and 5 bases from J, with 16 bases between. The V gene's germline CDR1 is SQVTM and CDR2 ANQGSEA. The CDR3 totals 14 residues. Of note for this clonotype: Its specificity is not known.

The authors built bulk TCR libraries by previously described methods with listed TCR primers. In TCRdb, the PCR reads were re-called with MiXCR into one record per CDR3 protein. The sample lists roughly 55,000 distinct CDR3 sequences, just over 35% occurring once. This clonotype originated in a human donor in good health. Some libraries in this study had Jurkat cell RNA spiked in. This rearrangement joins TRBV29-1 to TRBJ2-1, with D unclear. Source material: naive CD8+ T cells from blood, with Jurkat cell RNA spiked in. This sample's subset: FACS-sorted CD8+CD4-CCR7+CD45RA+ naive T cells. For the CDR3, the DNA is TGCAGCGTTCCACAGCCGCTGTTGGACAATGAGCAGTTCTTC. Its protein product is CSVPQPLLDNEQFF.